This entry lists 18 T cell receptor beta chains sequenced from one sample in a study of blood T cells in healthy people across ages. A second about 6 to 12 cycle PCR used barcoded and J-beta primers. MiXCR, run by TCRdb on the 5' RACE reads, gives a single entry per CDR3 protein. Among around 1,900,000 distinct CDR3 sequences listed, 35% to 50% were seen once. Sample: blood. These receptors all come from a human donor in good health.

This clonotype has only a few counts. The chain has TRBV12-3 or TRBV12-4 and TRBJ1-1; D is uncertain. V gave up 5 bases and J gave up 5 bases, with 21 bases separating them. The CDR3 has 16 amino acids. CDR3 coding DNA: TGTGCCAGCAGTCAGACTTCGGCTTGGGAGGTAACTGAAGCTTTCTTT. Translation: CASSQTSAWEVTEAFF.

In DNA form, the CDR3 reads TGTGCCAGCACCATACCACCAGGGGGAACATCAGATACGCAGTATTTT. It translates to CASTIPPGGTSDTQYF. The rearrangement uses TRBV11-2 and TRBJ2-3; 7 nucleotides match TRBD1. The germline V gene encodes CDR1 SGHAT and CDR2 FQNNGV. The CDR3 length is 16 residues. V dropped 7 bases and J dropped 4; count of bases not matched to a gene: 14. Variable domain in full (rest from reference TRBV11-2 and TRBJ2-3): EAGVAQSPRYKIIEKRQSVAFWCNPISGHATLYWYQQILGQGPKLLIQFQNNGVVDDSQLPKDRFSAERLKGVDSTLKIQPAKLEDSAVYLCASTIPPGGTSDTQYFGPGTRLTVL.

This clonotype came up many times. The chain employs TRBV29-1 and TRBJ2-3; D is undetermined. V was clipped by 4 bases and J by 3 bases, with 2 bases between them. CDR3 length: 10 residues. Germline values: CDR1 SQVTM, CDR2 ANQGSEA. CDR3 amino acids: CSVVTDTQYF. The DNA of the CDR3 is TGCAGCGTTGTAACAGATACGCAGTATTTT.

The chain is built from TRBV11-3 and TRBJ2-5; 7 positions match TRBD1. This CDR3 comprises 14 residues. V gave up 2 bases and J gave up 5 bases; unmatched junction bases: 5. Germline lookup yields CDR1 SGHNT and CDR2 YENEEA. DNA for the CDR3: TGTGCCAGCAGCTTAACAGGGGTGGTCGAGACCCAGTACTTC. This translates into CASSLTGVVETQYF.

The chain carries TRBV4-1 and TRBJ1-2; the match to TRBD1 covers 7 bases. CDR1 MGHRA and CDR2 YSYEKL come from the germline V gene. V lost 4 bases, J lost 6 bases, and 5 bases stayed unmatched. The CDR3 is 13 amino acids. The DNA of the CDR3 is TGCGCCAGCAGCCTGGGGACAGCTAATGGCTACACCTTC. Translation: CASSLGTANGYTF.

The chain combines TRBV5-6 with TRBJ1-6, with D maybe TRBD1 (5 bases). CDR1 is SGHDT, CDR2 YYEEEE, per germline. Trimming removed 4 bases from V and 2 bases from J, with 13 bases in between. The CDR3 loop spans 16 amino acids. CDR3 in amino acids: CASSTVGGTYNSPLHF. In nucleotides, the CDR3 is TGTGCCAGCAGCACCGTCGGGGGGACCTATAATTCACCCCTCCACTTT.

The chain uses TRBV11-3 and TRBJ2-5; either TRBD1 or TRBD2 may supply D (6 bases each). The last part of the DNA fits TRBJ2-7 better; the J call may be wrong. This CDR3 has 15 residues. Germline values: CDR1 SGHNT, CDR2 YENEEA. This chain's CDR3 is CASSLVGAGGNEQYF. The DNA of the CDR3 is TGTGCCAGCAGCTTAGTGGGCGCCGGGGGCAACGAGCAGTACTTC.

This clonotype turned up a few times. The rearrangement uses TRBV20-1 and TRBJ2-5, with D possibly matching TRBD1 (6 bases). V was cut by 5 bases and J by 4 bases, with 17 bases left in between. The CDR3 extends over 14 amino acids. Per the germline V gene, CDR1 is DFQATT and CDR2 is SNEGSKA (reference sequence). This CDR3 reads CSAEKLQGVETQYF. The CDR3 nucleotides read TGCAGTGCTGAGAAACTACAGGGTGTAGAGACCCAGTACTTC.

J is TRBJ1-2 and V is TRBV27; TRBD1 might be the D (6 bases). This CDR3 comprises 14 residues. V lost 5 bases, J lost 4 bases, and 14 bases lay in between. The germline V gene encodes CDR1 MNHEY and CDR2 SMNVEV (reference sequence). The CDR3: CASSVHGTIYGYTF. In DNA form, the CDR3 reads TGTGCCAGCAGTGTCCACGGGACAATCTATGGCTACACCTTC.

V gene TRBV7-6 combines with J gene TRBJ2-2; unclear D gene. Germline lookup yields CDR1 SGHVS and CDR2 FNYEAQ. Deletions cut 6 bases from V and 1 base from J, with 9 bases between. The CDR3 extends over 14 amino acids. In DNA, the CDR3 is TGTGCCAGCAGACAAACAGTGAACACCGGGGAGCTGTTTTTT. Protein: CASRQTVNTGELFF.

The chain links TRBV12-3 or TRBV12-4 to TRBJ1-5; tentative D call: TRBD1 (5 bases). V lost 5 bases, J lost 12 bases, and 17 bases lay in between. The CDR3 totals 13 residues. The CDR3 coding sequence is TGTGCCAGCAGTGTGGGACCGTCAAATTACCAGCATTTT. Amino acid sequence: CASSVGPSNYQHF.

For the CDR3, the DNA is TGCGCCAGCACCAAAGCCCGACAGGGGGGACCGAACACTGAAGCTTTCTTT. Translating it yields CASTKARQGGPNTEAFF. The chain links TRBV5-1 to TRBJ1-1, with 9 bases fitting TRBD1. Losses at the gene ends were 6 bases for V and 1 base for J; bases not matched to a gene: 13. CDR1 and CDR2 from the germline V gene are SGHRS and YFSETQ. This CDR3 is built from 17 residues.

This rearrangement joins TRBV4-1 to TRBJ2-4; TRBD1 is a possible D gene (6 bases). CDR1 and CDR2 from the germline V gene are MGHRA and YSYEKL. CDR3 length: 17 residues. V lost 4 bases and J lost 8, with 24 bases in between. In DNA, the CDR3 is TGCGCCAGCAGCCTCGGCCAAGGACAGATCGGTTATCACATTCAGTACTTC. Translated, it gives CASSLGQGQIGYHIQYF.

Points on this clonotype: One junction end disagrees with the germline gene, perhaps due to a read error. The gene calls are TRBV6-2 or TRBV6-3 and TRBJ2-1, with no clear D. The J call could be wrong; TRBJ2-7 is a better fit for the DNA end. Germline CDR1 and CDR2: MNHEY and SVGEGT. The CDR3 consists of 17 residues. In nucleotides, the CDR3 is TGTGCCAGTAGTTCTTGGGTGGGCAGTCATACCTACAATGAGCAGTACTTC. Protein sequence: CASSSWVGSHTYNEQYF.

V gene TRBV6-2 or TRBV6-3 combines with J gene TRBJ2-4, with TRBD2 as a possible D gene (5 bases). The J call is uncertain, as TRBJ2-7 better fits the DNA end. In germline, CDR1 is MNHEY, CDR2 SVGEGT. The CDR3 extends over 11 amino acids. This chain's CDR3 is CASSNGGEQYF. In DNA form, the CDR3 reads TGTGCCAGCAGTAACGGAGGCGAGCAGTACTTC.

This clonotype turned up a few times. The chain combines TRBV27 with TRBJ2-1; D might be TRBD2 (6 bases). There are 15 residues in the CDR3. Trimming pared 7 bases from V and 1 base from J, leaving 14 bases between. Germline CDR1 and CDR2: MNHEY and SMNVEV (reference sequence). The CDR3 DNA reads TGTGCCAGCAAGGCCGCCGGGACTTCCTACAATGAGCAGTTCTTC. Translating it yields CASKAAGTSYNEQFF.

The table lists this clonotype with a count of one. A read error may account for a junction end that differs from germline. The V call is TRBV28, the J call TRBJ2-1, with D unresolved. CDR1 is MDHEN and CDR2 is SYDVKM in the germline V gene. The CDR3 is made up of 12 amino acids. The CDR3 region has the DNA TGTGCCAACAGTTTTCTTTTTTCCGAACAGTTCTTC. The encoded protein is CANSFLFSEQFF.

This clonotype appeared a few times. The chain links TRBV29-1 to TRBJ2-3; D could derive from TRBD1 or TRBD2 (5 bases each). V lost 0 bases and J lost 0, with 13 bases in between. CDR3 length: 16 amino acids. Germline-derived CDR1 and CDR2 are SQVTM and ANQGSEA. CDR3 nucleotide sequence: TGCAGCGTTGAAGATGGTGGGACGGACAGCACAGATACGCAGTATTTT. It encodes CSVEDGGTDSTDTQYF.